This TCR beta chain originates from a study of T cell responses to AZD1222 COVID-19 vaccine. The data were produced by immunoSEQ multiplex PCR, yet TCRdb's version contains in-frame clones alone and is incomplete. This table holds approximately 110,000 clones, about 85% found once. Per germline, CDR1 SGHTA and CDR2 FQGTGA. This CDR3 comprises 16 residues. With 2 bases clipped from V and 4 bases from J, the junction kept 11 bases outside the gene matches. On this clone: The target antigen is unknown.

Study results and limitations: Samples come after the peak T cell response, not at day 14. Donors in the cohort were predominantly white British and more often female, and clonal diversity was possibly underestimated. Just five to seven people given AZD1222 tested seropositive at baseline.

The specimen was peripheral blood, collected on day 0 of AZD1222 vaccination. The chain employs TRBV7-3 and TRBJ2-7; 7 bases align to TRBD2. The TCR originated in an adult in good health. CDR3 nucleotide sequence: TGTGCCAGCAGCTTAGACCCTCTGTGGGAGGGGTACGAGCAGTACTTC. It yields the protein CASSLDPLWEGYEQYF. Combining the CDR3 with reference TRBV7-3 and TRBJ2-7 gives the whole variable domain GAGVSQTPSNKVTEKGKYVELRCDPISGHTALYWYRQSLGQGPEFLIYFQGTGAADDSGLPNDRFFAVRPEGSVSTLKIQRTERGDSAVYLCASSLDPLWEGYEQYFGPGTRLTVT.